This TCR beta chain stems from a study of blood T cell repertoires in COVID-19. Authors' processing steps: Estimation of nucleated cell counts relied on the amplification of reference gene primers. Produced via immunoSEQ multiplex PCR; TCRdb's table is partial and in-frame only. That table supplies the V and J calls and clone size; D and trimming were determined from the DNA. The profile shows some 200,000 clones, 75% to 85% of them singletons. V lost 8 bases and J lost 1; bases outside the gene matches: 14. CDR1 LGHNT and CDR2 FRNRAP come from the germline V gene. The CDR3 totals 17 residues. This sequence was found in a man aged 40-50 years who had recovered from COVID-19. Sequenced material: PBMCs or T cells enriched from blood (not recorded which). This rearrangement joins TRBV12-5 to TRBJ1-1; 9 nucleotides align to TRBD1. The CDR3 region is CASNAGTGTRRNTEAFF. CDR3 bases: TGTGCTAGTAACGCCGGGACAGGGACTCGAAGGAACACTGAAGCTTTCTTT.